The sequence of this T cell receptor (beta chain) was determined in a study of OX40 agonist ivuxolimab in advanced cancers. Germline V gene lookup returns CDR1 LNHDA and CDR2 SQIVND (reference sequence). Trimming removed 7 bases at V and 7 bases at J, with 8 bases between. CDR3 size: 11 residues. The method was immunoSEQ multiplex PCR; TCRdb's version includes in-frame clones alone and lacks a portion of them. The table has about 69,000 clones, around 90% seen once; the top ten hold 2.5% to 3%. This material consisted of CD4+ or CD8+ T cells sorted from blood, taken in a trial of the OX40 agonist ivuxolimab. The TCR originated in an adult with an advanced solid tumor such as melanoma, head and neck, liver or kidney cancer. The chain links TRBV19 to TRBJ2-4, with D hard to call. The CDR3 is CASNEKNIQYF. The CDR3, as DNA: TGTGCCAGTAACGAGAAGAACATTCAGTACTTC. The full variable domain, in which reference TRBV19 and TRBJ2-4 provide the parts outside the CDR3, is DGGITQSPKYLFRKEGQNVTLSCEQNLNHDAMYWYRQDPGQGLRLIYYSQIVNDFQKGDIAEGYSVSREKKESFPLTVTSAQKNPTAFYLCASNEKNIQYFGAGTRLSVL.